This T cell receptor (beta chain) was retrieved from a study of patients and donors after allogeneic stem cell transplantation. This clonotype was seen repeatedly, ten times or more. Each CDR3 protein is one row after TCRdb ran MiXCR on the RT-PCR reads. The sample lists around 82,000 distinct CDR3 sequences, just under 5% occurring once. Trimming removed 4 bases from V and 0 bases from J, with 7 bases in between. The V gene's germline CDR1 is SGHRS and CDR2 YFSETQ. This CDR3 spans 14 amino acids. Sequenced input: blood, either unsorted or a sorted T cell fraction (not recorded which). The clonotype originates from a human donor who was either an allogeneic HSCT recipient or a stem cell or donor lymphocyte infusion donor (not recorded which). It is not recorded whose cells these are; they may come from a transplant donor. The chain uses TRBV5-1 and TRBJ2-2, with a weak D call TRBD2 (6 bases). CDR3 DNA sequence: TGCGCCAGCAGCAGGGACTCGAACACCGGGGAGCTGTTTTTT. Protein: CASSRDSNTGELFF.